Following are 7 T cell receptor beta chains from one sample sequenced in a study of cytomegalovirus exposure and HLA in healthy donors. With 60 Vbeta and 13 Jbeta primers, the PCR was carried out. Clones were sequenced by immunoSEQ multiplex PCR, and TCRdb holds only the in-frame ones, with some missing. The repertoire holds 150,000 or so clones, about 73% seen once, with around 3.1% in the top ten. The sample consisted of PBMCs. These receptors came from a woman in her thirties or forties in good health and CMV-seronegative.

The chain uses TRBV5-5 and TRBJ2-3; tentative D call: TRBD2 (7 bases). CDR1 and CDR2 (germline): SGHKS, YYEKEE (reference sequence). This CDR3 is built from 13 residues. V dropped 4 bases and J dropped 6 bases, with 12 bases sitting between them. The CDR3 nucleotides read TGTGCCAGCAGCGGGGGGGCTTACGATACGCAGTATTTT. It specifies CASSGGAYDTQYF.

This clone was recorded once. This rearrangement joins TRBV29-1 to TRBJ1-5; 9 positions agree with TRBD1. Germline lookup yields CDR1 SQVTM and CDR2 ANQGSEA. After removal of 6 bases from V and 4 bases from J, the junction contained 4 bases not matched to a gene. The CDR3 totals 13 residues. CDR3 in DNA: TGCAGCGTGGGACAGGGTATTAATCAGCCCCAGCATTTT. It yields the protein CSVGQGINQPQHF.

This chain uses TRBV28 with TRBJ2-7; no reliable D call. Per the germline V gene, CDR1 is MDHEN and CDR2 is SYDVKM. There are 11 residues in the CDR3. V was clipped by 5 bases and J by 4 bases, with 6 bases between them. The CDR3 loop reads CASSTIYEQYF. CDR3 DNA: TGTGCCAGCAGTACAATATACGAGCAGTACTTC.

V and J are TRBV7-2 and TRBJ1-1, with a tentative D call TRBD1 (5 bases). Germline CDR1 is SGHTA and CDR2 is FQGNSA. This CDR3 region has 14 residues. V lost 6 bases to trimming and J lost 3 bases, with 14 bases between them. The DNA of the CDR3 is TGTGCCAGCAGATACAGGCAGCTTTACACTGAAGCTTTCTTT. It specifies CASRYRQLYTEAFF.

This clone has a handful of counts. The V call is TRBV10-1, the J call TRBJ1-4; a possible D gene is TRBD1 (5 bases). This CDR3 has 13 amino acids. V was clipped by 4 bases and J by 7 bases, with 10 bases between them. The germline gives CDR1 WNHNN, CDR2 SYGVQD (reference sequence). In DNA, the CDR3 is TGCGCCAGCAGTGTGGGGCTCGGTGAAAAACTGTTTTTT. Its protein product is CASSVGLGEKLFF.

The chain has TRBV7-9 and TRBJ2-7; perhaps TRBD1 as D (6 bases). The CDR3 covers 14 residues. Trimming took 5 bases from V and 5 from J, leaving 16 bases between them. The germline V gene has CDR1 SEHNR and CDR2 FQNEAQ (reference sequence). This chain's CDR3 is CASSAGRGINEQYF. CDR3 sequence (DNA): TGTGCCAGCAGCGCCGGCAGGGGAATCAACGAGCAGTACTTC.

The rearrangement links TRBV18 to TRBJ2-3; 10 positions agree with TRBD2. Looked up from germline, CDR1 is KGHSH and CDR2 is LQKENI. The V and J ends lost 2 bases and 2 bases, in that order; junction bases with no gene match: 4. The CDR3 contains 16 residues. The CDR3 sequence is CASSPTLAGYTDTQYF. The CDR3 nucleotides read TGTGCCAGCTCACCAACACTAGCGGGGTACACAGATACGCAGTATTTT.